These 25 T cell receptor beta chains were all obtained from the same sample, sequenced in a study of CD8+CD57+ T cells in acquired aplastic anemia. Patients selected for sequencing had displayed CD8+CD57+ cell expansion by flow cytometry. Both TCR beta VDJ combination and CDR3 sequence profiling were carried out. Genomic DNA was the template for this profiling. TCRdb called the reads again in MiXCR, with one record for every CDR3 protein. The sample lists about 270,000 distinct CDR3 sequences; 70% to 85% were seen once. The sequenced sample consisted of sorted CD4+, CD8+, or CD8+CD57+ T cells (not recorded which) from PBMCs. The receptors here all came from a human donor with aplastic anemia.

The chain combines TRBV7-9 with TRBJ2-6, with 9 bases matching TRBD1. The CDR3 runs to 19 residues. Trimming cost V 9 bases and J 0 bases; bases outside gene matches: 15. Germline CDR1 SEHNR, CDR2 FQNEAQ (reference sequence). The CDR3: CASSLELQGASSGANVLTF. Written as DNA, the CDR3 is TGTGCCAGTAGTTTAGAATTACAGGGGGCGAGCTCTGGGGCCAACGTCCTGACTTTC.

About this clonotype: Since the CDR3 does not end with the conserved phenylalanine or tryptophan, this likely comes from a read error. Because the CDR3's place on the DNA is in doubt, the DNA is left out and the CDR3 is given as listed by TCRdb. The rearrangement uses TRBV2 and TRBJ1-2; the table's D call, TRBD1, has no DNA check behind it. The CDR3 has 16 amino acids, counting both end residues. Germline V lookup: CDR1 SNHLY, CDR2 FYNNEI. CDR3 sequence: CASSYGGMHEQFCDTG.

Here the CDR3 reads CASSFDGGAGYGYQFF. The CDR3 DNA reads TGTGCCAGCAGCTTCGACGGGGGCGCGGGGTATGGCTACCAGTTCTTC. The J gene is TRBJ2-1, the V gene TRBV7-2; D is possibly TRBD1 or TRBD2 (6 bases each). This CDR3 region has 16 residues. Germline CDR1 is SGHTA and CDR2 is FQGNSA. V lost 3 bases and J lost 13, with 25 bases in between.

With respect to this clonotype: One junction end disagrees with the germline gene, perhaps due to a read error. The chain joins TRBV7-2 to TRBJ1-5; D possibly corresponds to TRBD1 (6 bases). Germline CDR1 reads SGHTA; CDR2 reads FQGNSA. The CDR3 runs to 13 residues. Here the CDR3 reads CASSHTGTQAPQF. The CDR3 coding sequence is TGCGCCAGCAGCCATACAGGGACTCAGGCCCCGCAGTTT.

The V gene is TRBV9, the J gene TRBJ1-6; tentative D call: TRBD1 (5 bases). The CDR3 extends over 16 amino acids. Germline V gene lookup returns CDR1 SGDLS and CDR2 YYNGEE. The V end was cut by 3 bases, the J end by 12 bases, with 22 bases between. In DNA, the CDR3 is TGTGCCAGCAGCGCCGACAGCGGCTCCTATACTCAACCCCTCCACTTT. Protein: CASSADSGSYTQPLHF.

V is TRBV7-2 and J is TRBJ2-7; D perhaps matches TRBD1 (5 bases). V lost 1 base to trimming and J lost 1 base, with 20 bases between them. Germline-derived CDR1 and CDR2 are SGHTA and FQGNSA. The CDR3 loop spans 18 amino acids. CDR3 in DNA: TGTGCCAGCAGCTTAGATGCAGGTGGGGCAGCCCTGTCCTACGAGCAGTACGTC. Its protein is CASSLDAGGAALSYEQYV.

This clonotype occurred a few times. At one boundary the junction diverges from the germline segment, which might be a read error. J is TRBJ1-1 and V is TRBV6-6; a possible D gene is TRBD1 (6 bases). Germline CDR1 and CDR2: MNHNY and SVGAGI (reference sequence). The length of the CDR3 is 13 residues. CDR3 bases: TGTGCCATCAGTGAGAGGCAGGGGCCTGAAGCTTTCTTT. Amino acid sequence: CAISERQGPEAFF.

V usage is TRBV7-3 and J usage is TRBJ2-3; tentatively, D is TRBD1 (5 bases). The CDR3 is 13 amino acids. V lost 8 bases and J lost 11, with 20 bases in between. CDR1 is SGHTA and CDR2 is FQGTGA in the germline V gene. CDR3 DNA: TGTGCCAGCGGGGAAGGGGCCAACGCTATGCAGTATTTT. Translated: CASGEGANAMQYF. The full variable domain, rest sourced from reference TRBV7-3 and TRBJ2-3, is GAGVSQTPSNKVTEKGKYVELRCDPISGHTALYWYRQSLGQGPEFLIYFQGTGAADDSGLPNDRFFAVRPEGSVSTLKIQRTERGDSAVYLCASGEGANAMQYFGPGTRLTVL.

A remark on this clonotype: Its ends do not fully match the called genes, so a read error is possible. The rearrangement joins TRBV12-3 or TRBV12-4 to TRBJ2-1; TRBD2 might be the D (5 bases). The CDR3 extends over 13 amino acids. The CDR3 spells CASSFRGQGSLSF. CDR3 bases: TGTGCCAGCAGTTTCCGAGGGCAAGGAAGTCTGTCCTTC.

This sequence joins TRBV7-8 and TRBJ2-7, with 7 positions matching TRBD1. CDR3 length: 18 amino acids. With V trimmed by 0 bases and J by 1 base, 12 bases remained unmatched. CDR1 SGHVS and CDR2 FQNEAQ come from the germline V gene. The CDR3 DNA is TGTGCCAGCAGCTTAGCGGCAGACGGGACAGCCCTTTCCTACGAGCAGTACGTC. It yields the protein CASSLAADGTALSYEQYV.

Remarks on this clonotype: The junction and the germline gene differ at one end; a read error may be behind it. The V and J genes are TRBV7-9 and TRBJ2-3; D tentatively reads TRBD1 or TRBD2 (5 bases each). Per germline, CDR1 SEHNR and CDR2 FQNEAQ (reference sequence). This CDR3 region has 14 residues. The CDR3 reads CASSLPGNPNTQGF. CDR3 nucleotide sequence: TGTGCCAGCAGCCTCCCGGGAAACCCCAATACGCAGGGATTT.

This chain joins TRBV12-3 or TRBV12-4 and TRBJ2-1; TRBD2 might be the D (5 bases). The ends were cut back, 4 bases at V and 5 bases at J, with 9 bases in the middle. This CDR3 comprises 13 residues. The CDR3 protein is CASSSELDNEQFF. The DNA for the CDR3 is TGTGCCAGCAGTTCAGAACTAGACAATGAGCAGTTCTTC.

The rearrangement joins TRBV7-8 to TRBJ2-7; no reliable D call. The ends were cut back, 1 base at V and 4 bases at J, with 23 bases in the middle. This CDR3 is 18 amino acids long. Looked up from germline, CDR1 is SGHVS and CDR2 is FQNEAQ. The DNA of the CDR3 is TGTGCCAGCAGCTTAGAGCCAGGCGGCGATACGCAGTATTACGAGCAGTACGTC. It yields the protein CASSLEPGGDTQYYEQYV.

V usage is TRBV9 and J usage is TRBJ2-2; D unresolved. The CDR3 has 12 amino acids. V shed 0 bases and J shed 11 bases, with 8 bases lying between them. The V gene's germline CDR1 is SGDLS and CDR2 YYNGEE. The CDR3 DNA is TGTGCCAGCAGCGTAGTACCCGATGAGCTGTTTTTT. Its translation: CASSVVPDELFF.

The CDR3 bases are TGTGCCAGCAGCTTAGCGGGAGACGCCGATACGCAGGGCTACACCTTC. Translation: CASSLAGDADTQGYTF. V usage is TRBV7-8 and J usage is TRBJ1-2; D gene uncertain. Germline V gene data show CDR1 as SGHVS and CDR2 as FQNEAQ. Deletions cut 0 bases from V and 8 bases from J, with 19 bases between. The CDR3 length is 16 residues. Combining the CDR3 with reference TRBV7-8 and TRBJ1-2 gives the whole variable domain GAGVSQSPRYKVAKRGQDVALRCDPISGHVSLFWYQQALGQGPEFLTYFQNEAQLDKSGLPSDRFFAERPEGSVSTLKIQRTQQEDSAVYLCASSLAGDADTQGYTFGSGTRLTVV.

Of note for this clonotype: One junction end disagrees with the germline gene, perhaps due to a read error. The rearrangement uses TRBV24-1 and TRBJ2-1; D might be TRBD2 (5 bases). CDR1 and CDR2 (germline): KGHDR, SFDVKD. The CDR3 sequence is 13 residues long. The CDR3 bases are TGTGCCACCAGTCACAGAAAAACGGGAAGTCTGGCCTTC. Translation: CATSHRKTGSLAF.

Points on this clonotype: The final CDR3 position lacks the conserved phenylalanine or tryptophan, pointing to a likely read error. Because the CDR3's place on the DNA is in doubt, the DNA is left out and the CDR3 is given as listed by TCRdb. V gene TRBV7-8 combines with J gene TRBJ1-2. Per germline, CDR1 SGHVS and CDR2 FQNEAQ. The CDR3 has 13 amino acids, counting both end residues. CDR3 loop: CASSLGLAGGCIL.

This chain joins TRBV24-1 and TRBJ2-1; 11 nucleotides match TRBD2. Germline V gene lookup returns CDR1 KGHDR and CDR2 SFDVKD. With V trimmed by 11 bases and J by 9 bases, 14 bases remained unmatched. The CDR3 is made up of 15 amino acids. CDR3 in amino acids: CASSVDTSGGGEQFF. In DNA form, the CDR3 reads TGTGCCAGCAGCGTCGATACTAGCGGGGGTGGTGAGCAGTTCTTC.

Of note for this clonotype: A read error is likely, as this CDR3 ends without the conserved phenylalanine or tryptophan. This chain joins TRBV2 and TRBJ2-1, with D unresolved. Per the germline V gene, CDR1 is SNHLY and CDR2 is FYNNEI. The germline V and J ends were trimmed by 8 bases and 11 bases, with 22 bases remaining between them. The CDR3 consists of 14 residues. In DNA form, the CDR3 reads TGTGCCAGCGGCCACGGCGGCAACTACAAGCAGCAGTTCGTC. Protein sequence: CASGHGGNYKQQFV.

The chain carries TRBV7-8 and TRBJ2-7; D is ambiguous. The CDR3 contains 13 residues. Trimming removed 1 base from V and 10 bases from J, with 14 bases in between. Germline loops: CDR1 SGHVS, CDR2 FQNEAQ. The CDR3 spells CASSLEGQRDQYV. CDR3 bases: TGTGCCAGCAGCTTAGAGGGTCAGCGCGATCAGTACGTC.

Note on this clonotype: Relative to the germline gene, one junction end is altered; a read error may explain this. The rearrangement uses TRBV11-2 and TRBJ1-1, with a tentative D call TRBD1 (5 bases). The CDR3 has 12 residues. CDR1 is SGHAT, CDR2 FQNNGV, per germline. CDR3 protein: CASSLGGTETLF. The DNA for the CDR3 is TGTGCCAGCAGCTTGGGCGGGACTGAAACTCTCTTT.

V and J are TRBV19 and TRBJ2-3; TRBD2 aligns across 11 bases. Germline V lookup: CDR1 LNHDA, CDR2 SQIVND (reference sequence). The CDR3 length is 17 residues. With 3 bases clipped from V and 6 bases from J, the junction kept 11 bases outside the gene matches. This CDR3 reads CASSIPTLAGGRDTQYF. The CDR3 DNA sequence: TGTGCCAGTAGTATCCCTACTCTAGCGGGAGGTCGGGATACGCAGTATTTT.

This clonotype was detected ten times or more. This chain links TRBV9 with TRBJ2-1; D ambiguous. CDR1 is SGDLS, CDR2 YYNGEE, per germline. The CDR3 runs to 14 residues. Trimming took off 0 bases at V and 16 bases at J, with 20 bases between the two ends. Here the CDR3 DNA reads TGTGCCAGCAGCGTAGGGTCAGATACGCAGTATTTTTTCTTC. Protein sequence: CASSVGSDTQYFFF.

V usage is TRBV7-8 and J usage is TRBJ2-5; 7 bases agree with TRBD2. The CDR3 sequence is 15 residues long. Germline V gene sequence: CDR1 SGHVS, CDR2 FQNEAQ. V lost 0 bases and J lost 14; bases outside the gene matches: 15. CDR3 sequence (DNA): TGTGCCAGCAGCTTAGCGGGAGGGCCCGAAGCGAAGCATTACTTC. Protein sequence: CASSLAGGPEAKHYF.

The chain combines TRBV9 with TRBJ1-1; TRBD1 is a possible D gene (5 bases). The CDR3 spans 13 residues. Germline CDR1 SGDLS, CDR2 YYNGEE. Trimming left V 9 bases short and J 10 bases short, with 22 bases between. The CDR3 sequence: CAISPSEATGAFF. The CDR3 DNA follows: TGTGCCATCAGTCCCTCGGAGGCCACAGGAGCTTTCTTT.